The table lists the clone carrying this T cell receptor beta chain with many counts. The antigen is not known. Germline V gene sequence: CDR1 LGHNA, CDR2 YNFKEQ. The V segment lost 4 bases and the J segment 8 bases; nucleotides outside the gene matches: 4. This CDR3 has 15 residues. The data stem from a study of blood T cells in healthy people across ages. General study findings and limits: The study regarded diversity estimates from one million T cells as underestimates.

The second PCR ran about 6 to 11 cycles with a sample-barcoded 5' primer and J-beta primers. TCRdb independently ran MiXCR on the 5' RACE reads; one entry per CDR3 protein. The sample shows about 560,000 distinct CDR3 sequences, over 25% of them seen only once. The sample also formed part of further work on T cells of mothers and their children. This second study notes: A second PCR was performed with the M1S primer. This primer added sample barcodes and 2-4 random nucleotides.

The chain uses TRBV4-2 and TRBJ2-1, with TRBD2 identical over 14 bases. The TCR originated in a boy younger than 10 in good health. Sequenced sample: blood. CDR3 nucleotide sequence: TGTGCCAGCAGCCCGACTAGCGGGGGGGCCGATGAGCAGTTCTTC. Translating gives CASSPTSGGADEQFF.